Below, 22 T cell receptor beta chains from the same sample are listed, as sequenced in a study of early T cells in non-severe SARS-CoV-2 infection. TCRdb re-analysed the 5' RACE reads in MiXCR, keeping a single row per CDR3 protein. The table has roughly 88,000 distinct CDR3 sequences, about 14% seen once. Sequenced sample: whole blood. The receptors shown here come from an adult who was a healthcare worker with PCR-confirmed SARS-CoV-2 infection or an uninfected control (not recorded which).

In nucleotides, the CDR3 is TGCGCCAGCAGCTTTGAGGGGACCAAAAACATTCAGTACTTC. Translation gives CASSFEGTKNIQYF. The chain has TRBV5-1 and TRBJ2-4, with D possibly being TRBD1 or TRBD2 (5 bases each). V was cut by 2 bases and J by 2 bases, with 8 bases left in between. Per the germline V gene, CDR1 is SGHRS and CDR2 is YFSETQ. This CDR3 comprises 14 residues.

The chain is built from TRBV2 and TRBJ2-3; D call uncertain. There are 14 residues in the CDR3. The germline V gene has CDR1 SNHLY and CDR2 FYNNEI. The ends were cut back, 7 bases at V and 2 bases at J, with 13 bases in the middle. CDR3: CASKIGWATDTQYF. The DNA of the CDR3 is TGTGCCAGCAAGATCGGGTGGGCCACAGATACGCAGTATTTT.

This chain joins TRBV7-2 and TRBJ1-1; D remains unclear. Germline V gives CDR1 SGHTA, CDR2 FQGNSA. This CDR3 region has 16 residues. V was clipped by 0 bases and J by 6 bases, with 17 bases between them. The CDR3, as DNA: TGTGCCAGCAGCTTAGCCCACTCGGTCGGTTTCTCTGAAGCTTTCTTT. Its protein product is CASSLAHSVGFSEAFF.

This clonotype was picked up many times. CDR3 DNA: TGTGCCAGCAGGGGGGACAGAGCGAACACCGGGGAGCTGTTTTTT. It is translated as CASRGDRANTGELFF. The chain combines TRBV2 with TRBJ2-2; 7 nucleotides match TRBD1. The ends lost 6 bases at V and 0 bases at J; junction bases unmatched: 4. CDR3 length equals 15 residues. Germline CDR1 and CDR2: SNHLY and FYNNEI.

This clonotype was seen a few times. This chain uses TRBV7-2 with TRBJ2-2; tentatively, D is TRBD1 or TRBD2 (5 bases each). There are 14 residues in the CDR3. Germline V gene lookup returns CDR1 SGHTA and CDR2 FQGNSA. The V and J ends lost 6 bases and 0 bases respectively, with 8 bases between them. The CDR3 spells CASRGTANTGELFF. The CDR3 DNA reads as TGTGCCAGCAGGGGGACGGCGAACACCGGGGAGCTGTTTTTT.

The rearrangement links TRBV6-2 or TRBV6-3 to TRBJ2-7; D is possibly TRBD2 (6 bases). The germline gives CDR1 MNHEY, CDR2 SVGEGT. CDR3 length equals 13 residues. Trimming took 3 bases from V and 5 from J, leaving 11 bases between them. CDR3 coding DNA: TGTGCCAGCAGTTATCTGGGGAGGAACGAGCAGTACTTC. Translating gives CASSYLGRNEQYF.

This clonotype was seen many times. CDR3 in DNA: TGCAGTGCTTGGCGGGACAGGGTGTCCTACGAGCAGTACTTC. Translating it yields CSAWRDRVSYEQYF. This chain uses TRBV20-1 with TRBJ2-7; TRBD1 matches 9 bases. This CDR3 is built from 14 residues. V shed 5 bases and J 1 base; nucleotides not matched to a gene: 6. CDR1 is DFQATT, CDR2 SNEGSKA, per germline (reference sequence).

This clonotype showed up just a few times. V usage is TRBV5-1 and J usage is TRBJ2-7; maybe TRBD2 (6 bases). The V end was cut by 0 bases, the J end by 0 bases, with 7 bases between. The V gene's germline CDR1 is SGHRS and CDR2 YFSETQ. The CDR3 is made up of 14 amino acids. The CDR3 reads CASSLEDYSYEQYF. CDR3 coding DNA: TGCGCCAGCAGCTTGGAGGACTACTCCTACGAGCAGTACTTC.

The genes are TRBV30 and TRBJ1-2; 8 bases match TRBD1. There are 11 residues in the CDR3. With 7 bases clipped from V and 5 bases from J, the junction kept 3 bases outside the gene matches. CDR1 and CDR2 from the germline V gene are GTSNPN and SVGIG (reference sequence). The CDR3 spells CALQGVYGYTF. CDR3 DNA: TGTGCCTTACAGGGGGTGTATGGCTACACCTTC.

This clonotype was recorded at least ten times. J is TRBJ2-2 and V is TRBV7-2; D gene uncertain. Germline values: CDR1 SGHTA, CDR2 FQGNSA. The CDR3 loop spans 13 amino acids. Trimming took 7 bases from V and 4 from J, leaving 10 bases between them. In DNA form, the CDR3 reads TGTGCCAGCACCTCTGTCCCCACCGGGGAGCTGTTTTTT. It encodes CASTSVPTGELFF. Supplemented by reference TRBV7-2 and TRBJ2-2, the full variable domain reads GAGVSQSPSNKVTEKGKDVELRCDPISGHTALYWYRQSLGQGLEFLIYFQGNSAPDKSGLPSDRFSAERTGGSVSTLTIQRTQQEDSAVYLCASTSVPTGELFFGEGSRLTVL.

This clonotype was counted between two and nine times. In DNA form, the CDR3 reads TGTGCCAGTAGTGCGGGGGGACAGTACGAGCAGTACTTC. Translating gives CASSAGGQYEQYF. The rearrangement links TRBV19 to TRBJ2-7, with a tentative D call TRBD2 (8 bases). Germline V gives CDR1 LNHDA, CDR2 SQIVND (reference sequence). With 5 bases removed from V and 4 bases from J, the gap between germline ends came to 12 bases. This CDR3 has 13 residues.

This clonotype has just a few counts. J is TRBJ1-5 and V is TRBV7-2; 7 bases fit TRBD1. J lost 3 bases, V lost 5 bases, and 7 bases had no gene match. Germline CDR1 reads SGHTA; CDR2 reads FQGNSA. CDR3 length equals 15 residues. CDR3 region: CASSRSGTVNQPQHF. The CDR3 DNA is TGTGCCAGCAGCAGGTCCGGGACAGTCAATCAGCCCCAGCATTTT. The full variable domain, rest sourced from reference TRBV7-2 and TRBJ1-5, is GAGVSQSPSNKVTEKGKDVELRCDPISGHTALYWYRQSLGQGLEFLIYFQGNSAPDKSGLPSDRFSAERTGGSVSTLTIQRTQQEDSAVYLCASSRSGTVNQPQHFGDGTRLSIL.

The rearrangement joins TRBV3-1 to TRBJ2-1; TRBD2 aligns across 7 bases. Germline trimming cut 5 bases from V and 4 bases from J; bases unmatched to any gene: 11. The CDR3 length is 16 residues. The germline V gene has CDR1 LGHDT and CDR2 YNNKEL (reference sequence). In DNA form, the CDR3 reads TGTGCCAGCAGCTCCCGGGGGGAGTCTTGGTACAATGAGCAGTTCTTC. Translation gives CASSSRGESWYNEQFF.

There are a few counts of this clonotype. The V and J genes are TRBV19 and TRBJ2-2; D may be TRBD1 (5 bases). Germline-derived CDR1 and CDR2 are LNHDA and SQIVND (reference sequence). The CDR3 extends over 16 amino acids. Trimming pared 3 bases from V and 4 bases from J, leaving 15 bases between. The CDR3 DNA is TGTGCCAGTAGTATCTCGGCTGGGGCTGGCACCGGGGAGCTGTTTTTT. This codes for CASSISAGAGTGELFF. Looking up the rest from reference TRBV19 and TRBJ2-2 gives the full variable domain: DGGITQSPKYLFRKEGQNVTLSCEQNLNHDAMYWYRQDPGQGLRLIYYSQIVNDFQKGDIAEGYSVSREKKESFPLTVTSAQKNPTAFYLCASSISAGAGTGELFFGEGSRLTVL.

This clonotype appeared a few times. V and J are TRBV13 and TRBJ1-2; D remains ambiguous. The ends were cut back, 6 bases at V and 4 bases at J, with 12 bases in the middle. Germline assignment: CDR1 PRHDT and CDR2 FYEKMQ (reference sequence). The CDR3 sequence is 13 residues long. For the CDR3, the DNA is TGTGCCAGCAGAGGACGCACCTTCTATGGCTACACCTTC. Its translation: CASRGRTFYGYTF.

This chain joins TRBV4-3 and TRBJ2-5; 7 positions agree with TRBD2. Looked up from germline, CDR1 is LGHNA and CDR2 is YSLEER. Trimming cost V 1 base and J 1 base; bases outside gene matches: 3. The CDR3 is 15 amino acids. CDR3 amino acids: CASSQAASGQETQYF. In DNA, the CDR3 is TGCGCCAGCAGCCAAGCCGCTAGCGGCCAAGAGACCCAGTACTTC.

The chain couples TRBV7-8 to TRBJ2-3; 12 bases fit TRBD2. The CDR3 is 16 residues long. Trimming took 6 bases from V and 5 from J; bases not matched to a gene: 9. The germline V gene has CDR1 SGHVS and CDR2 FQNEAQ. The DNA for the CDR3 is TGTGCCAGCAGACGGACTAGCGGGGCGGCCAGAGATACGCAGTATTTT. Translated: CASRRTSGAARDTQYF.

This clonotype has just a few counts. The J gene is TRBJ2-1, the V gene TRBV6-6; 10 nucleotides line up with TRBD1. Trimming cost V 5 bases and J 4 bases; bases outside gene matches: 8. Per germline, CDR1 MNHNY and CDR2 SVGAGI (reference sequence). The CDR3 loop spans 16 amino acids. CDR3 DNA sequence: TGTGCCAGCAGTGCGACTTCGGGACAGGGGTACAATGAGCAGTTCTTC. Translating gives CASSATSGQGYNEQFF.

CDR3 loop: CASSGTGQKNTEAFF. DNA for the CDR3: TGCGCCAGCAGCGGAACGGGACAGAAGAACACTGAAGCTTTCTTT. This chain links TRBV5-1 with TRBJ1-1; 7 bases are shared with TRBD1. The CDR3 length is 15 residues. Losses at the gene ends were 4 bases for V and 1 base for J; bases not matched to a gene: 7. Germline CDR1 is SGHRS and CDR2 is YFSETQ.

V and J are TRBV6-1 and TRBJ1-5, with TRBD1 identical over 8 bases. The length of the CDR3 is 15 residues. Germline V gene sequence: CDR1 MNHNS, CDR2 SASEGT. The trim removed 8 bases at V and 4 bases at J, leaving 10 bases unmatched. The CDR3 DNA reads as TGTGCCAGCCAAGAACCAGGGGGCCGGAATCAGCCCCAGCATTTT. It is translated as CASQEPGGRNQPQHF.

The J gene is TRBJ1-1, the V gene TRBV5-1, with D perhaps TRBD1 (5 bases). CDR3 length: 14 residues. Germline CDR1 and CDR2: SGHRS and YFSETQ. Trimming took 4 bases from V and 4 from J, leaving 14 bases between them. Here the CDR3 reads CASSTSGLGTEAFF. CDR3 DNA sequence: TGCGCCAGCAGCACCTCGGGGCTAGGCACTGAAGCTTTCTTT.

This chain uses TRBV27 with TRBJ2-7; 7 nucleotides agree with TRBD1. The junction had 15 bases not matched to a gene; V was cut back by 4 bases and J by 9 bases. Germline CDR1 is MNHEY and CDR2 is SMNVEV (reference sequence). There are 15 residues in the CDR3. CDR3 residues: CASSWDRPNQAVQYF. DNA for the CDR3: TGTGCCAGCAGTTGGGACAGACCTAACCAGGCGGTGCAGTACTTC.